Shown below are 29 T cell receptor beta chains from a single sample sequenced in a study of siplizumab effects on memory and regulatory T cells. Produced via immunoSEQ multiplex PCR; TCRdb's table is partial and in-frame only. Of about 120,000 clones in the sample, roughly 89% were seen once. The sequencing input was CD4+ T cells sorted from blood. All receptors come from a human donor in good health.

This sequence joins TRBV13 and TRBJ2-7; tentatively, D is TRBD1 or TRBD2 (6 bases each). There are 14 residues in the CDR3. Germline CDR1 is PRHDT and CDR2 is FYEKMQ (reference sequence). The V and J ends lost 7 bases and 6 bases respectively, with 19 bases between them. In DNA, the CDR3 is TGTGCCAGCACCTTTAGGGGGGTCCTCGGCGAGCAGTACTTC. This translates into CASTFRGVLGEQYF.

The J gene is TRBJ2-3, the V gene TRBV5-4, with 10 nucleotides matching TRBD2. Per germline, CDR1 SGHNT and CDR2 YYREEE (reference sequence). The CDR3 has 16 amino acids. V lost 2 bases, J lost 2 bases, and 5 bases stayed unmatched. CDR3 sequence: CASSFKLAGLTDTQYF. CDR3 DNA sequence: TGTGCCAGCAGCTTCAAACTAGCGGGACTCACAGATACGCAGTATTTT.

The rearrangement joins TRBV19 to TRBJ2-3; a possible D gene is TRBD1 (5 bases). The CDR3 loop spans 12 amino acids. V lost 8 bases, J lost 1 base, and 7 bases lay in between. Germline CDR1 LNHDA, CDR2 SQIVND (reference sequence). The chain's CDR3 is CASGHGTDTQYF. In DNA form, the CDR3 reads TGTGCCAGTGGACACGGCACAGATACGCAGTATTTT.

The gene calls are TRBV9 and TRBJ2-4; 8 bases agree with TRBD2. The CDR3 sequence is 14 residues long. CDR1 is SGDLS, CDR2 YYNGEE, per germline. V was pared by 1 base and J by 12 bases, with 9 bases of the junction left unmatched. The CDR3 sequence is CASSVIPSGGGQYF. In DNA, the CDR3 is TGTGCCAGCAGCGTAATACCCAGCGGGGGAGGTCAGTACTTC.

The J gene is TRBJ2-2, the V gene TRBV9; no clear D gene. The ends were cut back, 4 bases at V and 6 bases at J, with 7 bases in the middle. The CDR3 sequence is 12 residues long. From germline, CDR1 is SGDLS and CDR2 YYNGEE. CDR3 region: CASSLTPGELFF. The CDR3 DNA reads as TGTGCCAGCAGCCTTACTCCCGGGGAGCTGTTTTTT.

This clone has just one count. This sequence joins TRBV6-1 and TRBJ2-4; the D gene is possibly TRBD1 (6 bases). The CDR3 totals 16 residues. Trimming removed 3 bases at V and 7 bases at J, with 19 bases between. Germline V gene data show CDR1 as MNHNS and CDR2 as SASEGT. The CDR3 region is CASSDPHRQEVNIQYF. CDR3 sequence (DNA): TGTGCCAGCAGTGACCCCCACAGACAGGAGGTCAACATTCAGTACTTC.

This clone was found once. V is TRBV18 and J is TRBJ2-3; a possible D gene is TRBD2 (5 bases). Germline V gene data show CDR1 as KGHSH and CDR2 as LQKENI. This CDR3 region has 15 residues. Trimming pared 0 bases from V and 4 bases from J, leaving 11 bases between. The CDR3 sequence is CASSPPRAAPDTQYF. In DNA form, the CDR3 reads TGTGCCAGCTCACCACCGCGGGCTGCACCAGATACGCAGTATTTT.

The chain links TRBV19 to TRBJ2-5; D might be TRBD2 (6 bases). Germline values: CDR1 LNHDA, CDR2 SQIVND (reference sequence). CDR3 size: 16 residues. With 2 bases removed from V and 4 bases from J, the gap between germline ends came to 17 bases. CDR3 region: CASSIRDSVVAETQYF. As DNA, the CDR3 is TGTGCCAGTAGTATAAGGGACTCAGTAGTCGCAGAGACCCAGTACTTC.

This sequence joins TRBV7-9 and TRBJ2-7; TRBD1 agrees at 8 bases. V gave up 3 bases and J gave up 2 bases; unmatched junction bases: 3. Germline loops: CDR1 SEHNR, CDR2 FQNEAQ (reference sequence). The CDR3 has 14 residues. The CDR3 spells CASSFLQGAYEQYF. CDR3 nucleotide sequence: TGTGCCAGCAGCTTCCTACAGGGGGCCTACGAGCAGTACTTC.

The J gene is TRBJ2-2, the V gene TRBV6-4; 10 bases map to TRBD1. The CDR3 runs 16 residues. V lost 5 bases, J lost 4 bases, and 7 bases stayed unmatched. The germline gives CDR1 MRHNA, CDR2 SNTAGT. The CDR3 spells CASSRAGTGVTGELFF. The CDR3 DNA reads TGTGCCAGCAGTCGCGCCGGGACAGGGGTCACCGGGGAGCTGTTTTTT.

The CDR3 DNA reads TGTGCCAGTAGTGGGGAGGCCGGGGAGCTGTTTTTT. Amino acid sequence: CASSGEAGELFF. The rearrangement links TRBV19 to TRBJ2-2; D is perhaps TRBD2 (6 bases). Germline V gives CDR1 LNHDA, CDR2 SQIVND (reference sequence). V was cut by 5 bases and J by 6 bases, with 7 bases left in between. This CDR3 region has 12 residues.

The rearrangement joins TRBV7-9 to TRBJ1-4; D might be TRBD1 (6 bases). This CDR3 is 14 amino acids long. CDR1 is SEHNR and CDR2 is FQNEAQ in the germline V gene (reference sequence). Trimming removed 5 bases at V and 8 bases at J, with 15 bases between. The CDR3, as DNA: TGTGCCAGCAGCCCACCCGACAGGAGGGAAAAACTGTTTTTT. Protein: CASSPPDRREKLFF.

The V gene is TRBV5-6, the J gene TRBJ1-2, with 10 nucleotides matching TRBD1. The CDR3 contains 14 residues. Per the germline V gene, CDR1 is SGHDT and CDR2 is YYEEEE. Germline trimming cut 4 bases from V and 8 bases from J; bases unmatched to any gene: 8. CDR3 in amino acids: CASSDRGLGRGYTF. The CDR3 nucleotides read TGTGCCAGCAGCGACAGGGGGCTCGGGCGCGGCTACACCTTC.

The chain uses TRBV5-4 and TRBJ2-2, with 8 bases that match TRBD2. CDR3 length equals 17 residues. Germline CDR1 and CDR2: SGHNT and YYREEE (reference sequence). The junction had 14 bases not matched to a gene; V was cut back by 3 bases and J by 7 bases. The CDR3 DNA reads TGTGCCAGCAGCTGGAGGTTTGGCGGGGGGCCCGGCGGGGAGCTGTTTTTT. It translates to CASSWRFGGGPGGELFF.

The V gene is TRBV29-1, the J gene TRBJ2-2, with 8 bases matching TRBD1. CDR1 SQVTM and CDR2 ANQGSEA come from the germline V gene. J gave up 3 bases and V 6 bases, and 6 bases lay outside the gene matches. The CDR3 covers 14 residues. The CDR3 spells CSVREDRDTGELFF. The CDR3 DNA follows: TGCAGCGTCCGCGAGGACAGGGACACCGGGGAGCTGTTTTTT.

The table lists this clone with a few counts. V is TRBV6-5 and J is TRBJ2-7, with TRBD1 identical over 8 bases. The trim removed 0 bases at V and 2 bases at J, leaving 3 bases unmatched. The CDR3 contains 15 residues. Germline CDR1 is MNHEY and CDR2 is SVGAGI. The CDR3 DNA follows: TGTGCCAGCAGTTACTCGAGACAGGGGACCTACGAGCAGTACTTC. Its translation is CASSYSRQGTYEQYF.

The table lists this clone with a few counts. The rearrangement links TRBV19 to TRBJ2-2; possibly TRBD1 or TRBD2 for D (5 bases each). Germline CDR1 LNHDA, CDR2 SQIVND (reference sequence). This CDR3 is 14 amino acids long. V was clipped by 4 bases and J by 1 base, with 7 bases between them. CDR3 sequence: CASSRDGNTGELFF. The CDR3 DNA reads TGTGCCAGTAGTAGGGACGGGAACACCGGGGAGCTGTTTTTT. Full variable domain (outside the CDR3, taken from reference TRBV19 and TRBJ2-2): DGGITQSPKYLFRKEGQNVTLSCEQNLNHDAMYWYRQDPGQGLRLIYYSQIVNDFQKGDIAEGYSVSREKKESFPLTVTSAQKNPTAFYLCASSRDGNTGELFFGEGSRLTVL.

The rearrangement links TRBV18 to TRBJ1-1; no definite D call. The length of the CDR3 is 14 residues. V lost 3 bases and J 4 bases, leaving 12 bases between the germline ends. Germline V gene data show CDR1 as KGHSH and CDR2 as LQKENI. In nucleotides, the CDR3 is TGTGCCAGCTCACCGAGGGAAGATAGCACTGAAGCTTTCTTT. This gives the protein CASSPREDSTEAFF.

This clone was observed a single time. V usage is TRBV4-2 and J usage is TRBJ2-2; perhaps TRBD1 as D (6 bases). CDR3 size: 19 residues. V lost 1 base to trimming and J lost 2 bases, with 20 bases between them. Germline V CDR1 and CDR2: LGHNA, YNFKEQ. CDR3 coding DNA: TGTGCCAGCAGCCAAGCCACAGGCCCCGACAGGTCCAACACCGGGGAGCTGTTTTTT. Translated, it gives CASSQATGPDRSNTGELFF.

This chain uses TRBV29-1 with TRBJ1-1; D not certain. V lost 5 bases, J lost 1 base, and 8 bases lay in between. Germline V CDR1 and CDR2: SQVTM, ANQGSEA. The CDR3 has 12 amino acids. CDR3 in amino acids: CSVREGNTEAFF. In DNA form, the CDR3 reads TGCAGCGTTAGGGAGGGGAACACTGAAGCTTTCTTT.

The V call is TRBV2, the J call TRBJ2-1; tentatively, D is TRBD2 (6 bases). Trimming took off 2 bases at V and 4 bases at J, with 9 bases between the two ends. This CDR3 region has 14 residues. Germline V gives CDR1 SNHLY, CDR2 FYNNEI. The CDR3 bases are TGTGCCAGCAGTGAACTAGCGATTTACAATGAGCAGTTCTTC. It translates to CASSELAIYNEQFF.

This chain links TRBV19 with TRBJ1-5; D might be TRBD1 (6 bases). Between the trimmed V and J ends, which lost 3 bases and 5 bases, there was a span of 11 bases. The CDR3 extends over 14 amino acids. Germline values: CDR1 LNHDA, CDR2 SQIVND (reference sequence). CDR3 in amino acids: CASSIVGGYQPQHF. The CDR3, as DNA: TGTGCCAGTAGTATCGTAGGGGGTTATCAGCCCCAGCATTTT.

The count of this clone is one. The chain links TRBV19 to TRBJ1-2; D is unresolved. Deletions cut 10 bases from V and 5 bases from J, with 17 bases between. In germline, CDR1 is LNHDA, CDR2 SQIVND (reference sequence). The CDR3 extends over 13 amino acids. The CDR3 sequence is CATKRANGYGYTF. CDR3 DNA sequence: TGTGCCACCAAAAGGGCCAACGGGTATGGCTACACCTTC.

The chain combines TRBV5-1 with TRBJ1-1, with D uncertain. Germline assignment: CDR1 SGHRS and CDR2 YFSETQ. The CDR3 consists of 12 residues. The V and J ends lost 1 base and 7 bases respectively, with 8 bases between them. In DNA, the CDR3 is TGCGCCAGCAGCTTGACAGAGAGTGAAGCTTTCTTT. The encoded protein is CASSLTESEAFF.

The CDR3 protein is CASSLLERGTEAFF. The CDR3, as DNA: TGTGCCAGCAGCCTACTGGAACGGGGGACTGAAGCTTTCTTT. The rearrangement joins TRBV5-6 to TRBJ1-1; the D gene is possibly TRBD1 (5 bases). CDR1 and CDR2 (germline): SGHDT, YYEEEE. The CDR3 length is 14 residues. V shed 4 bases and J shed 5 bases, with 15 bases lying between them.

The rearrangement uses TRBV6-5 and TRBJ1-4; 7 nucleotides match TRBD1. V was pared by 5 bases and J by 14 bases, with 14 bases of the junction left unmatched. In germline, CDR1 is MNHEY, CDR2 SVGAGI. This CDR3 comprises 14 residues. In DNA form, the CDR3 reads TGTGCCAGCAGTCTCGACAGGGATATAGTCGGTCTGTTTTTT. It is translated as CASSLDRDIVGLFF.

J is TRBJ1-3 and V is TRBV2; D uncertain. Deletions cut 4 bases from V and 0 bases from J, with 10 bases between. CDR3 length equals 15 residues. CDR1 and CDR2 (germline): SNHLY, FYNNEI. The CDR3 is CASSVGRVSGNTIYF. Written as DNA, the CDR3 is TGTGCCAGCAGTGTAGGGAGGGTCTCTGGAAACACCATATATTTT.

This chain uses TRBV11-1 with TRBJ2-7; 8 bases agree with TRBD1. Per the germline V gene, CDR1 is SGHAT and CDR2 is FQDESV (reference sequence). The V segment lost 5 bases and the J segment 3 bases; nucleotides outside the gene matches: 6. This CDR3 contains 14 residues. The CDR3 reads CASSRGTGHYEQYF. Here the CDR3 DNA reads TGTGCCAGCAGCCGCGGGACAGGTCACTACGAGCAGTACTTC.

CDR3 nucleotide sequence: TGTGCCAGCAGCTTAAGAGGTAGCGGGAGCACAGATACGCAGTATTTT. This codes for CASSLRGSGSTDTQYF. The rearrangement uses TRBV7-3 and TRBJ2-3, with TRBD2 matching over 7 bases. With V trimmed by 1 base and J by 0 bases, 4 bases remained unmatched. Germline V gene lookup returns CDR1 SGHTA and CDR2 FQGTGA. The CDR3 loop spans 16 amino acids.